This TCR beta chain was sequenced during a study of cytomegalovirus exposure and HLA in healthy donors. Study-level findings and limits: Segments of the TCR beta V type were, in most cases, productive about 90% or about 30% of the time in an earlier analysis.

Both 60 Vbeta primers and 13 Jbeta primers went into the PCR. Using immunoSEQ multiplex PCR, the repertoire was profiled, and TCRdb retains in-frame clones only, with some absent. The sample shows roughly 90,000 clones, roughly four fifths of them seen only once. V lost 1 base, J lost 5 bases, and 10 bases stayed unmatched. The CDR3 consists of 16 residues. The germline gives CDR1 SGHRS, CDR2 YFSETQ. To note about this clone: Its specificity is not known.

The specimen was PBMCs. The V and J genes are TRBV5-1 and TRBJ2-5, with TRBD2 matching over 8 bases. The receptor comes from a man aged 25-40 years in good health and CMV-seropositive. As DNA, the CDR3 is TGCGCCAGCAGCTTGTGGGTAGCGGGGCGCCAGGAGACCCAGTACTTC. Translation: CASSLWVAGRQETQYF.